Sequencing of this T cell receptor (beta chain) was carried out in a study of tumor and adjacent non-tumor tissue in lung cancer. Study information: There were 12 adenocarcinoma, a couple of squamous cell carcinoma and 1 small cell lung cancer cases. Each sample yielded approximately 4 million productive TCRbeta reads on average. Aged 31 to 76 years, patients included roughly 10 men and a few women with stage I to III disease.

RNA was extracted from bulk tissue without any cell sorting. More than 3 cm separated this lung sample from the edge of the tumor. This clonotype was seen repeatedly, ten times or more. TCRbeta libraries were built with three rounds of nested PCR, modified from ARM-PCR. TCRdb recomputed calls from the multiplex PCR reads with MiXCR, one row per CDR3 protein. Found here are 60,000 to 65,000 distinct CDR3 sequences, 61% of them singletons; the top ten hold around a third. Germline loops: CDR1 MDHEN, CDR2 SYDVKM. The CDR3 runs to 14 residues. The J segment lost 5 bases and the V segment lost 5 bases, leaving 5 bases of the junction unmatched.

The J gene is TRBJ2-2, the V gene TRBV28, with 7 bases identical to TRBD2. This TCR came from a man between 65 and 85 years old with non-small cell lung cancer. Sequenced: distant non-tumor lung tissue. The CDR3 spells CASSGGSRTGELFF. CDR3 coding DNA: TGTGCCAGCAGTGGCGGGAGTCGGACCGGGGAGCTGTTTTTT.